These 8 T cell receptor beta chains came from one sample sequenced in a study of blood T cell repertoires in COVID-19. This table comes from immunoSEQ multiplex PCR, and its TCRdb copy is limited to in-frame clones, with some not included. The repertoire has about 160,000 clones, around 87% of them found once; the top ten carry roughly an eighth. Sequenced input: peripheral blood. The receptors were sampled from a man aged 18 to 35 with COVID-19, enrolled during active disease.

This clone was observed once. The chain is built from TRBV28 and TRBJ2-5; D may be TRBD1 (6 bases). V lost 7 bases to trimming and J lost 4 bases, with 16 bases between them. CDR1 MDHEN and CDR2 SYDVKM come from the germline V gene. The CDR3 runs to 14 residues. The DNA of the CDR3 is TGTGCCAGCACCAACCGGGACATCGGAGAGACCCAGTACTTC. Its translation is CASTNRDIGETQYF.

The chain carries TRBV4-3 and TRBJ2-4, with 9 bases that match TRBD1. V trimming: 4 bases; J trimming: 8 bases; junction bases outside the gene matches: 6. CDR3 size: 14 residues. Germline CDR1 LGHNA, CDR2 YSLEER. As DNA, the CDR3 is TGCGCCAGCAGCCTCGGGACAGGGAAGGACATTCAGTACTTC. Protein product: CASSLGTGKDIQYF.

CDR3 bases: TGTGCCAGTAGTATAGGACTAGCGGGAGCCAGGGTCTACGAGCAGTACTTC. Translating gives CASSIGLAGARVYEQYF. The chain joins TRBV19 to TRBJ2-7; 12 bases match TRBD2. The CDR3 extends over 17 amino acids. V shed 1 base and J 3 bases; nucleotides not matched to a gene: 7. The germline CDR1 and CDR2 sequences are LNHDA and SQIVND (reference sequence).

CDR3 sequence: CASSQKRPSLSHEQFF. The CDR3 nucleotides are TGTGCCAGCAGCCAAAAGAGGCCTAGCCTGAGCCATGAGCAGTTCTTC. This chain connects TRBV14 to TRBJ2-1; perhaps TRBD2 as D (5 bases). The germline CDR1 and CDR2 sequences are SGHDN and FVKESK. The CDR3 sequence is 16 residues long. Trimming removed 2 bases at V and 8 bases at J, with 19 bases between.

This chain connects TRBV6-2 or TRBV6-3 to TRBJ2-1; 12 bases match TRBD2. V gave up 2 bases and J gave up 4 bases; unmatched junction bases: 3. The CDR3 is 16 residues long. CDR1 and CDR2 (germline): MNHEY, SVGEGT. The CDR3 reads CASSYKGLAGYNEQFF. DNA of the CDR3: TGTGCCAGCAGTTACAAAGGACTAGCGGGATACAATGAGCAGTTCTTC.

This clone was found a few times. J is TRBJ1-4 and V is TRBV4-2; D gene ambiguous. The CDR3 covers 14 residues. Trimming left V 3 bases short and J 4 bases short, with 9 bases between. Germline V lookup: CDR1 LGHNA, CDR2 YNFKEQ. The CDR3 spells CASSQEGLNEKLFF. The CDR3 DNA reads TGTGCCAGCAGCCAGGAAGGACTTAATGAAAAACTGTTTTTT.

This chain joins TRBV27 and TRBJ1-5, with TRBD1 identical over 7 bases. With 2 bases clipped from V and 5 bases from J, the junction kept 3 bases outside the gene matches. Germline values: CDR1 MNHEY, CDR2 SMNVEV (reference sequence). The CDR3 extends over 14 amino acids. For the CDR3, the DNA is TGTGCCAGCAGTTTACAAACAGGGGATCAGCCCCAGCATTTT. Encoded protein: CASSLQTGDQPQHF.

V and J are TRBV7-6 and TRBJ2-5; 9 bases match TRBD1. V dropped 3 bases and J dropped 4; count of bases not matched to a gene: 6. Germline assignment: CDR1 SGHVS and CDR2 FNYEAQ. The CDR3 length is 15 residues. CDR3 in DNA: TGTGCCAGCAGCTTGGGGGGGGGACAGGGAGAGACCCAGTACTTC. This encodes CASSLGGGQGETQYF.